This T cell receptor (beta chain) emerged from a study of cytomegalovirus exposure and HLA in healthy donors. General observations from the study: Subsequent analysis showed first-cohort TCR clusters tending to co-occur in more than 90 validation repertoires.

On this clone itself: The target antigen is unknown.

Assay: immunoSEQ multiplex PCR; the TCRdb copy retains only in-frame clones and omits some. Of approximately 80,000 clones in the sample, more than 85% were seen once. V lost 6 bases and J lost 7; bases outside the gene matches: 12. This CDR3 spans 15 amino acids. The V gene's germline CDR1 is MGHRA and CDR2 YSYEKL. The chain is built from TRBV4-1 and TRBJ1-1; 9 bases align to TRBD1. This clonotype was obtained from a woman in her 30s in good health and CMV-seronegative. Sequencing was done on a sample of PBMCs. Written as DNA, the CDR3 is TGCGCCAGCAGACAATTGACAGGGGGTCAAGATGAAGCTTTCTTT. Translating gives CASRQLTGGQDEAFF.